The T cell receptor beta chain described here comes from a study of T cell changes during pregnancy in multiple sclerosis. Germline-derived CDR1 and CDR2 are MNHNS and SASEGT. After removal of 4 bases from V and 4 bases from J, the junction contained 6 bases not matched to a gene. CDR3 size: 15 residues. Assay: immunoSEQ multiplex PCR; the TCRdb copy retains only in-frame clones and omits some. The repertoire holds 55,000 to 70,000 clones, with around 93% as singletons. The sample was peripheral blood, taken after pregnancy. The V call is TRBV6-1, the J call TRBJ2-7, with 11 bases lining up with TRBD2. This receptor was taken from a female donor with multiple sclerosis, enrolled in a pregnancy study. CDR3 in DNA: TGTGCCAGCAGTGTTTTGGGACTAGCGGTATACGAGCAGTACTTC. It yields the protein CASSVLGLAVYEQYF.